Given below is one T cell receptor beta chain in context. It lacks a known antigen. No much larger clone exists at a distance of one base, and base qualities are not known. This sample is drawn from a study of CD8+ T cells in alopecia areata (dated by TCRdb to about 2018). Context from the whole study: In both human patients and the C3H/HeJ mouse model, the study applied high-throughput TCRbeta sequencing to look at T cell clonal expansion in alopecia areata. Amplification of TCRbeta CDR3 regions was done by immunoSEQ multiplex PCR using 35 Vbeta forward primers and 13 Jbeta reverse primers. The RNA source kit depended on sample type: the PAXgene miRNA kit for fixed scalp, the miRNeasy kit for PBMCs, and the RNeasy kit for mouse skin. On the human side, TCRbeta sequencing was run on scalp tissue and on sorted CD4+ and CD8+ peripheral blood T cells from healthy controls and from alopecia areata patients with either patchy or totalis/universalis disease. Clonality in the scalp was compared among normal scalp (n=4), patchy alopecia areata scalp (n=8), and alopecia totalis/universalis scalp (n=8). Study-wide conclusions, independent of this receptor: Compared with normal scalp, lesional scalp had higher clonality and more expanded CD8+ clones, particularly in alopecia totalis/universalis, a pattern that suggests antigenic drive. Compared with mice, TCR sequences shared between patients were less clear, possibly partly because of HLA diversity across the patient population. Unlike mouse skin, which is dominated by gammadelta T cells, normal human skin has resident alphabeta T cells that are also sequenced, and this complicates analysis of the scalp TCR repertoire.

After PBMCs were isolated by density centrifugation and stained for CD3, CD4 and CD8, a FACSAria was used to sort CD4+ and CD8+ T cells. Unaffected controls provided scalp biopsies and blood samples. The library was built by means of the immunoSEQ multiplex PCR assay. To provide template for TCR sequencing, every sample had RNA extracted and reverse transcribed into cDNA. SuperScript III was used for first-strand cDNA synthesis, primed with a 2:1 mix of oligo-dT and random hexamers. A synthetic immune receptor repertoire was used to measure amplification bias, and any remaining bias was corrected computationally. In the original analysis: After raw reads were preprocessed to remove errors, the CDR3 was defined following IMGT conventions as running from the conserved cysteine to phenylalanine. Clonality was computed as 1 minus the Shannon entropy, with the entropy normalized by log2 of the number of productive unique TCRs. Whether scalp clones were CD4 or CD8 was inferred by matching scalp TCRbeta sequences against CD4 and CD8 repertoires sorted from blood. TCRdb mirrors the immuneACCESS table, restricted to in-frame sequences. Some clones are absent from its copies; in checked studies, under half trace to an unresolved V gene, and the reason for the others is unknown. The D gene and trimming were derived from the DNA, and the V and J assignments and clone size from that table. The sample table contains some 110,000 clones; only one count was recorded for 55% to 80% of them. The ten largest account for around 2.8% of the sample.

Reading from cysteine to phenylalanine, the CDR3 counts 14 amino acids. The only DNA kept is the CDR3, 42 bases in frame from the first base. V loses 2 bases of germline sequence and J loses 0 bases, and the interval between the two ends is 5 bases. For CDR1 and CDR2, the germline V gene (reference sequence) lists PRHDT and FYEKMQ. The receptor comes from a human donor in good health. What was sequenced was CD4+ T cells sorted from blood. The V gene is TRBV13 and the J gene is TRBJ2-4; there is no confident call for the D gene. The DNA is as follows: TGTGCCAGCAGCTTAATTCTAGCCAAAAACATTCAGTACTTC. It translates as CASSLILAKNIQYF.